This T cell receptor beta chain was captured in a study of shared clonotypes between healthy human individuals (dated by TCRdb to about 2020). Describing the broader study: A couple of women and three men aged 18 to 49 years were included in the cohort. For each donor, CD4 naive and CD4 memory were each given three plates, CD8 naive was given two plates, and CD8 memory was given one plate. To estimate repertoire size and how much clonotype sharing occurs between individuals, the study deeply sequenced the blood TCR repertoires of several healthy adults. Different laboratories and diverse techniques were used to prepare libraries and sequence TCR repertoires, to increase sequencing depth and limit assay-specific biases. Per donor, leukapheresis produced somewhere between about 0.94 and 9.5 billion PBMCs. What the authors observed across the whole study: Naive subsets generally had larger estimated clonotype richness than memory subsets. Sharing across a few donors was observed for 4.5% to 6.5% of naive CD4, 3.5% of naive CD8, roughly 2.3% of memory CD4, and about 0.4% of memory CD8 clonotypes. Because the study included only a small number of donors, the genetic and exposure-history diversity represented was limited. Pairwise subsampling indicated that sequencing depth was expected to affect the degree of clonotype sharing among donors. Incomplete sequencing was indicated by rarefaction of sorted-subset datasets, despite the large sequencing depth. Compared with non-shared clonotypes, the clonotypes found in all four sorted-subset donors had higher generation probabilities. Sampling was limited to blood, and TCR repertoires in tissue likely differ from TCR repertoires in blood.

V and J are trimmed by 6 bases and 5 bases, and the gene matches miss 12 bases of the junction. Measured from the cysteine to the phenylalanine, the CDR3 is 17 residues long. The kept DNA is CDR3 alone, 51 bases in frame from the first base. CDR1 and CDR2 are drawn from the germline V gene (reference sequence): SEHNR, FQNEAQ. In regard to this clone: This clone's antigen is unknown. Per-base quality was not reported, and no clone a single base away is much larger than it.

Using the deep immunoSEQ assay, TCR CDR3 regions were amplified from genomic DNA by multiplex PCR. Genomic DNA extracted from each cell subset was distributed evenly over all wells of several immunoSEQ 96-well plates, and each plate served as one replicate. Each replicate PCR for sorted subsets received roughly 200 ng genomic DNA, equal to tens of thousands of T cell genomes. Purified libraries were measured with a Qubit 3.0 fluorometer, size-checked on a Bioanalyzer 2100, and measured again with the KAPA Library Quantification kit. A separate single-read 150-cycle Illumina NextSeq 550 flow cell was used to sequence each immunoSEQ 96-well plate. Per the authors' processing: Because only junctional sequences without quality scores were contained in the immunoSEQ output, filtering matching that applied to full-length reads could not be performed. To assign V/J genes and CDR3, sequences were annotated using PyIR, a Python wrapper for IgBLAST v1.9, with IMGT germline references. Reads were filtered out if the reads had weak V/J assignments (E-value above 1e-6), no CDR3, stop codons, out-of-frame junctions, or ambiguous translated residues. V3J clonotypes were defined by identical inferred V gene, J gene, and CDR3 amino acid sequence. Percentage overlap between repertoires was computed as shared unique clonotypes divided by the size of the smaller repertoire. Richness of each repertoire was evaluated using RTK rarefaction, the Chao1 estimator, and Recon v2.1 estimates of unobserved clonotypes. For all TCRbeta clonotypes obtained by the gDNA method from a handful of donors, generation probabilities were computed with OLGA. TCRdb carries this immuneACCESS record with in-frame sequences only. Its versions omit some clonotypes, under half of them owing to an unresolved V gene in the studies checked, with the rest unexplained. The DNA was the basis for D and trimming; V, J and clone size are from that table. The sample data list 2.5 million or so clones, and 90% to 95% of these were observed just once. The ten largest clones take up roughly 0.14% of the sample.

Donors were healthy HIV-negative adults with no recently reported acute infections or vaccinations. Only Caucasian adults living in Nashville, Tennessee, USA were represented among the donors. CD4+ T cells were enriched by magnetic negative selection, after which naive cells were positively selected on CD45RA and the negative fraction was taken as the memory subset. Blood was collected by leukapheresis, and PBMCs were isolated by Ficoll-Histopaque density gradient centrifugation and then cryopreserved in liquid nitrogen vapor phase. Analytical flow cytometry was used to check the purity and quantity of each magnetically sorted T cell population. From each sorted fraction, genomic DNA was isolated and quantified by UV absorbance on a Nanodrop 2000c.

This clonotype was obtained from a young man in good health. Sequencing was done on a sample of naive CD4+ T cells sorted from blood. The sample's cell subset or site, from its label and the paper: CD45RA+ positively selected. The sequence links TRBV7-9 to TRBJ2-1, with TRBD2 matching 11 junction bases. The CDR3 region reads CASRQSGTSGKNNEQFF. The nucleotide sequence is given as TGTGCCAGCAGGCAGAGCGGGACTAGCGGAAAAAACAATGAGCAGTTCTTC.